Detailed here is one T cell receptor beta chain. Its specificity is not known. At one end the junction does not follow the germline gene, possibly because of a read error. In germline, CDR1 is SEHNR, CDR2 FQNEAQ (reference sequence). There are 19 residues in the CDR3. This sample was included in a study of vaccination and CD4 T cells after COVID-19. Study-wide findings and caveats: The study found median SARS-CoV-2-reactive clonotypes rising from about 20 to 38, not significantly.

TCRdb re-called the PCR reads with MiXCR, one entry per CDR3 protein. The table lists around 20,000 distinct CDR3 sequences, about three fifths of them singletons. Positive tests by PCR, dated March to December 2020, predated US Alpha, Beta and Delta variants. The receptor was derived from a human donor who had recovered from COVID-19. The sample consisted of CD4+ T cells from blood, taken before SARS-CoV-2 vaccination. The rearrangement links TRBV7-9 to TRBJ2-1; 15 bases align to TRBD2. The CDR3 region has the DNA TGTGCCAGCAGCGCACCGGGACTAGCGGGAGGAGGCTACTACCATGAGCAGTTCTTC. It codes for CASSAPGLAGGGYYHEQFF.